Shown below are 17 T cell receptor beta chains from a single sample sequenced in a study of cytomegalovirus exposure and HLA in healthy donors. The PCR employed 60 Vbeta primers together with 13 Jbeta primers. The repertoire was sequenced with immunoSEQ multiplex PCR; TCRdb's copy has only in-frame clones and lacks some. Of about 160,000 clones in the sample, approximately 78% were seen once. Sequences were obtained from PBMCs. These receptors came from a girl aged 2 to 9 in good health and CMV-seropositive.

The V and J genes are TRBV30 and TRBJ1-4, with D hard to call. The ends were cut back, 0 bases at V and 7 bases at J, with 9 bases in the middle. CDR1 and CDR2 from the germline V gene are GTSNPN and SVGIG (reference sequence). The CDR3 runs 13 residues. As DNA, the CDR3 is TGTGCCTGGAGTGTAAGAACGGGTGAAAAACTGTTTTTT. Its translation: CAWSVRTGEKLFF.

The J gene is TRBJ1-2, the V gene TRBV7-9; TRBD1 matches 10 bases. The CDR3 runs 13 residues. The germline gives CDR1 SEHNR, CDR2 FQNEAQ (reference sequence). V trimming: 6 bases; J trimming: 6 bases; junction bases outside the gene matches: 4. CDR3 sequence: CASRGQGNDGYTF. DNA for the CDR3: TGTGCCAGCAGGGGACAGGGGAACGATGGCTACACCTTC.

The chain uses TRBV13 and TRBJ2-1; D is unresolved. Trimming cost V 7 bases and J 14 bases, with 6 bases left between them. Germline V gene sequence: CDR1 PRHDT, CDR2 FYEKMQ (reference sequence). This CDR3 comprises 8 residues. The CDR3 region is CASTPEFF. The CDR3 DNA reads as TGTGCCAGCACCCCGGAGTTCTTC.

The CDR3 region is CARSEGASNQPQHF. The CDR3 DNA is TGCGCCAGGTCGGAGGGAGCTAGCAATCAGCCCCAGCATTTT. The chain carries TRBV10-1 and TRBJ1-5, with no clear D. With 9 bases removed from V and 0 bases from J, the gap between germline ends came to 12 bases. Germline lookup yields CDR1 WNHNN and CDR2 SYGVQD (reference sequence). This CDR3 region has 14 residues.

J is TRBJ2-7 and V is TRBV4-1; D might be TRBD2 (6 bases). This CDR3 spans 16 amino acids. V was cut by 2 bases and J by 2 bases, with 16 bases left in between. Germline V gives CDR1 MGHRA, CDR2 YSYEKL. The CDR3 DNA follows: TGCGCCAGCAGCCAACCCACTAGCCCCTTCACCTACGAGCAGTACTTC. Protein sequence: CASSQPTSPFTYEQYF.

This clone has a single count. The rearrangement links TRBV10-1 to TRBJ2-5; 9 bases fit TRBD2. Germline V CDR1 and CDR2: WNHNN, SYGVQD (reference sequence). The CDR3 runs 15 residues. J was trimmed by 5 bases and V by 0 bases; bases with no gene match: 4. This chain's CDR3 is CASSESDAGGETQYF. CDR3 sequence (DNA): TGCGCCAGCAGTGAGTCGGACGCGGGAGGGGAGACCCAGTACTTC.

This sequence joins TRBV15 and TRBJ2-3; 8 bases agree with TRBD1. Germline-derived CDR1 and CDR2 are LNHNV and YYDKDF (reference sequence). V was pared by 4 bases and J by 3 bases, with 9 bases of the junction left unmatched. The CDR3 is 16 residues long. The CDR3 sequence: CATSTDRASGTDTQYF. Here the CDR3 DNA reads TGTGCCACCAGCACGGACAGGGCGAGTGGAACAGATACGCAGTATTTT.

V gene TRBV7-9 combines with J gene TRBJ2-2; unclear D gene. Trimming pared 4 bases from V and 6 bases from J, leaving 6 bases between. From germline, CDR1 is SEHNR and CDR2 FQNEAQ (reference sequence). The CDR3 is 12 amino acids. The CDR3 sequence is CASSSNAGELFF. For the CDR3, the DNA is TGTGCCAGCAGCTCCAATGCCGGGGAGCTGTTTTTT.

The V gene is TRBV5-1, the J gene TRBJ2-7; 13 bases are a match to TRBD2. This CDR3 region has 19 residues. Trimming removed 3 bases from V and 5 bases from J; junction bases left unmatched: 17. Germline values: CDR1 SGHRS, CDR2 YFSETQ. The CDR3 is CASSSTQRLAGGGVNEQYF. The CDR3 nucleotides are TGCGCCAGCAGCTCAACACAAAGACTAGCGGGAGGTGGGGTCAACGAGCAGTACTTC.

The CDR3 DNA reads TGTGCCAGCAACTTACTACCCCCAACTAATGAAAAACTGTTTTTT. Translated: CASNLLPPTNEKLFF. V gene TRBV6-5 combines with J gene TRBJ1-4; D is ambiguous. V was shortened by 7 bases and J by 0 bases, with 12 bases between the two germline ends. Germline V gives CDR1 MNHEY, CDR2 SVGAGI. The CDR3 length is 15 residues.

This clone showed up just a few times. The chain uses TRBV2 and TRBJ2-1; TRBD1 agrees at 7 bases. The germline V gene has CDR1 SNHLY and CDR2 FYNNEI. There are 14 residues in the CDR3. With 6 bases clipped from V and 3 bases from J, the junction kept 5 bases outside the gene matches. CDR3: CASSVDRDYNEQFF. The CDR3 DNA follows: TGTGCCAGCAGCGTTGACAGGGACTACAATGAGCAGTTCTTC.

The chain links TRBV7-6 to TRBJ2-1, with D maybe TRBD2 (6 bases). Germline CDR1 SGHVS, CDR2 FNYEAQ. CDR3 length: 18 residues. Trimming took 5 bases from V and 8 from J, leaving 28 bases between them. CDR3 region: CASSRGPRPTSVNDEQFF. DNA of the CDR3: TGTGCCAGCAGCCGCGGCCCCAGGCCGACTAGTGTGAACGATGAGCAGTTCTTC.

The V call is TRBV6-5, the J call TRBJ2-2; D remains unclear. CDR3 size: 15 residues. CDR1 is MNHEY and CDR2 is SVGAGI in the germline V gene. The V and J ends lost 6 bases and 4 bases respectively, with 15 bases between them. The CDR3 reads CASSIDRPSTGELFF. CDR3 in DNA: TGTGCCAGCAGCATTGATAGACCTAGCACCGGGGAGCTGTTTTTT.

The chain uses TRBV5-1 and TRBJ2-1; 9 positions agree with TRBD1. V was pared by 2 bases and J by 8 bases, with 5 bases of the junction left unmatched. The CDR3 runs 14 residues. The germline V gene encodes CDR1 SGHRS and CDR2 YFSETQ. Here the CDR3 DNA reads TGCGCCAGCAGCTTCGGACAGGGGAGAGATGAGCAGTTCTTC. Protein sequence: CASSFGQGRDEQFF.

This chain connects TRBV19 to TRBJ2-2; 8 bases line up with TRBD2. V lost 3 bases to trimming and J lost 4 bases; unmatched junction nucleotides: 10. Germline V gene data show CDR1 as LNHDA and CDR2 as SQIVND (reference sequence). The CDR3 runs 17 residues. CDR3 sequence (DNA): TGTGCCAGTAGTATGGGACTAGGAGGTTGGGGCACCGGGGAGCTGTTTTTT. This translates into CASSMGLGGWGTGELFF.

The chain couples TRBV13 to TRBJ2-5, with 7 nucleotides matching TRBD2. Germline values: CDR1 PRHDT, CDR2 FYEKMQ (reference sequence). Germline trimming cut 4 bases from V and 1 base from J; bases unmatched to any gene: 0. The CDR3 runs to 13 residues. For the CDR3, the DNA is TGTGCCAGCAGCTCTAGCGGCCAAGAGACCCAGTACTTC. Translated, it gives CASSSSGQETQYF. Looking up the rest from reference TRBV13 and TRBJ2-5 gives the full variable domain: AAGVIQSPRHLIKEKRETATLKCYPIPRHDTVYWYQQGPGQDPQFLISFYEKMQSDKGSIPDRFSAQQFSDYHSELNMSSLELGDSALYFCASSSSGQETQYFGPGTRLLVL.

CDR3 DNA: TGCGCCAGCAGCTGGAGGGAGACCCAGTACTTC. This gives the protein CASSWRETQYF. V usage is TRBV5-1 and J usage is TRBJ2-5; possible D gene TRBD2, 5 bases. This CDR3 region has 11 residues. V gave up 3 bases and J gave up 5 bases, with 5 bases separating them. Germline CDR1 SGHRS, CDR2 YFSETQ. Drawing the rest from reference TRBV5-1 and TRBJ2-5, the complete variable domain is KAGVTQTPRYLIKTRGQQVTLSCSPISGHRSVSWYQQTPGQGLQFLFEYFSETQRNKGNFPGRFSGRQFSNSRSEMNVSTLELGDSALYLCASSWRETQYFGPGTRLLVL.